This passage covers 5 T cell receptor beta chains from one sample sequenced in a study of cytomegalovirus exposure and HLA in healthy donors. The PCR contained 60 Vbeta and 13 Jbeta primers. Clones were read by immunoSEQ multiplex PCR, and TCRdb kept only the in-frame ones, dropping some. The data hold approximately 190,000 clones, with roughly 80% observed a single time. Sample: PBMCs. These receptor sequences come from a man aged 50-60 years in good health and CMV-seronegative.

V usage is TRBV19 and J usage is TRBJ1-5, with 8 bases lining up with TRBD1. Trimming took 5 bases from V and 1 from J; bases not matched to a gene: 10. Germline CDR1 and CDR2: LNHDA and SQIVND (reference sequence). CDR3 length: 17 residues. This CDR3 reads CASSGYDRGGSNQPQHF. CDR3 coding DNA: TGTGCCAGTAGTGGATACGACAGGGGCGGGAGCAATCAGCCCCAGCATTTT.

The chain joins TRBV7-2 to TRBJ2-2, with D perhaps matching TRBD2 (6 bases). This CDR3 is built from 16 residues. Germline CDR1 is SGHTA and CDR2 is FQGNSA. Trimming removed 2 bases from V and 4 bases from J, with 14 bases in between. The CDR3 region is CASSLLGGVGTGELFF. CDR3 coding DNA: TGTGCCAGCAGCTTACTCGGCGGGGTGGGCACCGGGGAGCTGTTTTTT.

This clone was detected once. V and J are TRBV9 and TRBJ1-4; tentatively, D is TRBD1 (6 bases). CDR3 length: 14 amino acids. Between the trimmed V and J ends, which lost 0 bases and 6 bases, there was a span of 9 bases. Germline V gene lookup returns CDR1 SGDLS and CDR2 YYNGEE. The DNA of the CDR3 is TGTGCCAGCAGCGTAGGGGGGCTTCATGAAAAACTGTTTTTT. This encodes CASSVGGLHEKLFF.

The rearrangement joins TRBV6-4 to TRBJ1-5; a possible D gene is TRBD1 (5 bases). Germline assignment: CDR1 MRHNA and CDR2 SNTAGT. V was trimmed by 3 bases and J by 4 bases, leaving 25 bases between them. The CDR3 runs 19 residues. Here the CDR3 reads CASSDEPTGILRINQPQHF. CDR3 DNA: TGTGCCAGCAGTGATGAGCCAACAGGTATACTAAGAATAAATCAGCCCCAGCATTTT.

The genes are TRBV2 and TRBJ2-2; 11 nucleotides align to TRBD1. CDR3 length equals 16 residues. The germline V gene has CDR1 SNHLY and CDR2 FYNNEI. Losses at the gene ends were 4 bases for V and 7 bases for J; bases not matched to a gene: 8. CDR3 sequence: CASSARTGGIFGELFF. DNA of the CDR3: TGTGCCAGCAGTGCAAGGACAGGGGGCATTTTCGGGGAGCTGTTTTTT.